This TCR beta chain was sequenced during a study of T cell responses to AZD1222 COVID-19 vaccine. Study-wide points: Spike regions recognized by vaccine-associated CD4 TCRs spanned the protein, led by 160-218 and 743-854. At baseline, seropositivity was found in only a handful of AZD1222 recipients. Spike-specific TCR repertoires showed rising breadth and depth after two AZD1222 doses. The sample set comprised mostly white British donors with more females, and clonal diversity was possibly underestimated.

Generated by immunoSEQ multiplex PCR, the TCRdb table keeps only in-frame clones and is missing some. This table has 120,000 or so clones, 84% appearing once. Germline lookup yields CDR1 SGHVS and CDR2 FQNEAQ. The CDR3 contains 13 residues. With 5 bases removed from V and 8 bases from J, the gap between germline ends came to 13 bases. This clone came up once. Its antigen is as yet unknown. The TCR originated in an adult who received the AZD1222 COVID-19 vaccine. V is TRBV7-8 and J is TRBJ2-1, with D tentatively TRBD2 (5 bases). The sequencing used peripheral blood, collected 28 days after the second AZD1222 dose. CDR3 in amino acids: CASSALLVYEQFF. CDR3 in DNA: TGTGCCAGCAGCGCCCTACTAGTTTATGAGCAGTTCTTC.